A single T cell receptor (beta chain) is shown here with its context. This specimen belongs to a study of blood T cell repertoires in COVID-19. There are 17 residues in the CDR3. Looked up from germline, CDR1 is LGHDT and CDR2 is YNNKEL (reference sequence). V lost 0 bases, J lost 1 base, and 15 bases lay in between. How the authors handled the data: Estimation of nucleated cell counts relied on the amplification of reference gene primers. TCRdb's copy holds only in-frame clones and misses some; the assay was immunoSEQ multiplex PCR. That table gives V, J and clone size, and the DNA gave D and trimming. The sample carries a few hundred thousand clones, 85% to 90% recorded once.

Sequencing was carried out using PBMCs or T cells enriched from blood (not recorded which). This TCR was sampled from a woman under 30 who had recovered from COVID-19. The chain employs TRBV3-1 (or the pseudogene TRBV3-2) and TRBJ1-2; D not certain. Here the CDR3 reads CASSQEGSWGVNYGYTF. In DNA, the CDR3 is TGTGCCAGCAGCCAAGAGGGGAGTTGGGGAGTTAACTATGGCTACACCTTC.